This T cell receptor beta chain was sequenced during a study of blood T cell repertoires in COVID-19. The method was immunoSEQ multiplex PCR; TCRdb's version includes in-frame clones alone and lacks a portion of them. The data show fewer than 200,000 clones, approximately 73% seen once. J was trimmed by 0 bases and V by 7 bases; bases with no gene match: 7. CDR1 is LGHDT, CDR2 YNNKEL, per germline (reference sequence). The CDR3 spans 15 residues. This chain links TRBV3-1 (or the pseudogene TRBV3-2) with TRBJ2-3; 7 bases match TRBD1. This receptor was taken from a woman of 80 years or more with acute or convalescent COVID-19. What was sequenced was peripheral blood. In nucleotides, the CDR3 is TGTGCCAGCATCCCCGGGGACAGCAGCACAGATACGCAGTATTTT. Translated: CASIPGDSSTDTQYF.